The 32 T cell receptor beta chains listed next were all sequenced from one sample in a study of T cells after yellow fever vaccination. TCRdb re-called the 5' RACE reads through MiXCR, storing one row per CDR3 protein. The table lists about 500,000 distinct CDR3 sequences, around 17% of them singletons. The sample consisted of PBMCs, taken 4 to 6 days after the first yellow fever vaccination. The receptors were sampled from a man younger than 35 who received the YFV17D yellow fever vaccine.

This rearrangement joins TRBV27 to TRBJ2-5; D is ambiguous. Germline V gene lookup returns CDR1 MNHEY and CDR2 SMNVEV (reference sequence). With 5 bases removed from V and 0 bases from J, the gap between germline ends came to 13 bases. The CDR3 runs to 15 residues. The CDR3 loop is CASSPTFDNQETQYF. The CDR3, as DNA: TGTGCCAGCAGTCCAACCTTCGACAACCAAGAGACCCAGTACTTC.

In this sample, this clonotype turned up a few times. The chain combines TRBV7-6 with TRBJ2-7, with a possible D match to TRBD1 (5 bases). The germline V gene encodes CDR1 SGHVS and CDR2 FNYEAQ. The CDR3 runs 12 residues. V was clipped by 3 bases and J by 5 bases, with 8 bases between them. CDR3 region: CASSLVGDEQYV. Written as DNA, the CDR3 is TGTGCCAGCAGCTTGGTAGGGGACGAGCAGTACGTC.

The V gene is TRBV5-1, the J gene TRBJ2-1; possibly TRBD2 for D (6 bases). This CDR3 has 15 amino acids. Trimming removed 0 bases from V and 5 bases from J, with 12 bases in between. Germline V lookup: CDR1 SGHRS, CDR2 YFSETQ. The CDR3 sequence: CASSLVAGKDNEQFF. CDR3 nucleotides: TGCGCCAGCAGCTTGGTGGCGGGGAAGGACAATGAGCAGTTCTTC.

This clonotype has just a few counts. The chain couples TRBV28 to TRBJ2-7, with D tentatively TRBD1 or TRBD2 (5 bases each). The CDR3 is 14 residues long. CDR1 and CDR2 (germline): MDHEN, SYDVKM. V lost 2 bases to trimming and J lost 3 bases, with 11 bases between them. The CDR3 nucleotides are TGTGCCAGCAGTTTACGTGGGGGACGCTACGAGCAGTACGTC. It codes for CASSLRGGRYEQYV.

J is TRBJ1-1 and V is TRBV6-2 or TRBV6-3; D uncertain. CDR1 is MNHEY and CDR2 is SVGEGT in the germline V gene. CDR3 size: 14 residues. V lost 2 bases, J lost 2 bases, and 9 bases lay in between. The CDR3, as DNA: TGTGCCAGCAGTTACACCATTGACAACACTGAAGCTTTCTTT. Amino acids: CASSYTIDNTEAFF.

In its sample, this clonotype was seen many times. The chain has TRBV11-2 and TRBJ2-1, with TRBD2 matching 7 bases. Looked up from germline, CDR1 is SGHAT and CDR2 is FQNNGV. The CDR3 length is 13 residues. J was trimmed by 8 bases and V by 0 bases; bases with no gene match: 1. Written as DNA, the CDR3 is TGTGCCAGCAGCTTAGAGGGGGGGGATGAGCAGTTCTTC. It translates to CASSLEGGDEQFF.

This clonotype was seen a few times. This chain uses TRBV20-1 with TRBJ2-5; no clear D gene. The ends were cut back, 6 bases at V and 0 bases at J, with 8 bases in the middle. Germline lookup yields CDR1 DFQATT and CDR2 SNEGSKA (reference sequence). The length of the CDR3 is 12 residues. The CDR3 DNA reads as TGCAGTGCGGGATGGAACCAAGAGACCCAGTACTTC. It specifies CSAGWNQETQYF.

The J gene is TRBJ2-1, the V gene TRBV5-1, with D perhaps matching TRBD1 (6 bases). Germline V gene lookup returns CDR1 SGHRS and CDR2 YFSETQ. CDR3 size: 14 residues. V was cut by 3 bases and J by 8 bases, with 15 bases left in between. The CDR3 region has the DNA TGCGCCAGCAGCTCGACAGGAGACCGACATGAGCAGTTCTTC. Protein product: CASSSTGDRHEQFF.

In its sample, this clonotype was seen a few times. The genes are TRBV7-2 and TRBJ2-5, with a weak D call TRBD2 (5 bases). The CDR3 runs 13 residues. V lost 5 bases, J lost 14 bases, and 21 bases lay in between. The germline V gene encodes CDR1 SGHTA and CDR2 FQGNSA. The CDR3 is CASSPTRSSRLYF. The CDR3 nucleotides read TGTGCCAGCAGCCCCACGAGGTCTAGCCGACTATACTTC. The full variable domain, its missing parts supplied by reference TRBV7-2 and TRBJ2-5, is GAGVSQSPSNKVTEKGKDVELRCDPISGHTALYWYRQSLGQGLEFLIYFQGNSAPDKSGLPSDRFSAERTGGSVSTLTIQRTQQEDSAVYLCASSPTRSSRLYFGPGTRLLVL.

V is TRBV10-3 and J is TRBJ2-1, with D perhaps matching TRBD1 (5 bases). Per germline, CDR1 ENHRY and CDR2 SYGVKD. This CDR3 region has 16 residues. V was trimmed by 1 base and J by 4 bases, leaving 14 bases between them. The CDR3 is CAISEFGQGGYNEQFF. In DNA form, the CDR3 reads TGTGCCATCAGTGAGTTCGGGCAGGGTGGGTACAATGAGCAGTTCTTC.

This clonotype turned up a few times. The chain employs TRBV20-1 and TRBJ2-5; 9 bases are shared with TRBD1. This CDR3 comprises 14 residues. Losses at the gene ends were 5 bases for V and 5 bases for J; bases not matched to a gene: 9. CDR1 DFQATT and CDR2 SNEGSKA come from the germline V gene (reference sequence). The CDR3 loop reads CSAGQGQGWETQYF. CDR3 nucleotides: TGCAGTGCTGGACAGGGGCAAGGGTGGGAGACCCAGTACTTC.

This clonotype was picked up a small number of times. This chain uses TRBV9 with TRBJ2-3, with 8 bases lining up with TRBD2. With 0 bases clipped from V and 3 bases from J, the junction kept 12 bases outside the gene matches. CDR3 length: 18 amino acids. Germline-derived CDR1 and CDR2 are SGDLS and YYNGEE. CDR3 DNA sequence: TGTGCCAGCAGCGTAGACGACGGGGGGGCCCCAGTTACAGATACGCAGTATTTT. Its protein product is CASSVDDGGAPVTDTQYF.

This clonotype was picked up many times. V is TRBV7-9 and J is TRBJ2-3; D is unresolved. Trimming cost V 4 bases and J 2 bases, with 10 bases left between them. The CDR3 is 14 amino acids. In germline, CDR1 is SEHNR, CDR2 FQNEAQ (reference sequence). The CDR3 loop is CASSYQDLTDTQYF. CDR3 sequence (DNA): TGTGCCAGCAGCTACCAGGACCTCACAGATACGCAGTATTTT.

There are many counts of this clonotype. CDR3 in amino acids: CATSQGTEAFF. Here the CDR3 DNA reads TGTGCCACCAGTCAGGGGACTGAAGCTTTCTTT. The chain recombines TRBV24-1 with TRBJ1-1; D perhaps matches TRBD1 (6 bases). The CDR3 consists of 11 residues. Trimming took off 6 bases at V and 5 bases at J, with 6 bases between the two ends. Germline V lookup: CDR1 KGHDR, CDR2 SFDVKD.

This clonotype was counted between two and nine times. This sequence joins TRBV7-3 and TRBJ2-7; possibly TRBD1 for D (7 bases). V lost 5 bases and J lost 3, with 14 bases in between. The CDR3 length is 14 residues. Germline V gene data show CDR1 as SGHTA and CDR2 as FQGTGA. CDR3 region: CASSRGTAYYEQYF. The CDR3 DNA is TGTGCCAGCAGCCGCGGGACAGCCTACTACGAGCAGTACTTC.

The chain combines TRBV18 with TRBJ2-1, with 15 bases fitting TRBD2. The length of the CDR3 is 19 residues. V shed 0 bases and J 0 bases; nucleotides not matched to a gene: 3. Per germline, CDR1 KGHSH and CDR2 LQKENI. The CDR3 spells CASSPPGLAGGSSYNEQFF. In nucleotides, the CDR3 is TGTGCCAGCTCACCACCGGGACTAGCGGGGGGAAGCTCCTACAATGAGCAGTTCTTC.

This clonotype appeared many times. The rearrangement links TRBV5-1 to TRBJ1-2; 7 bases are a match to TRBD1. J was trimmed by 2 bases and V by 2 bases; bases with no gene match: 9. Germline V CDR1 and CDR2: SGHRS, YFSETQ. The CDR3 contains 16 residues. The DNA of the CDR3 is TGCGCCAGCAGCTTCAGATCAGGGGGATTCAACTATGGCTACACCTTC. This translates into CASSFRSGGFNYGYTF.

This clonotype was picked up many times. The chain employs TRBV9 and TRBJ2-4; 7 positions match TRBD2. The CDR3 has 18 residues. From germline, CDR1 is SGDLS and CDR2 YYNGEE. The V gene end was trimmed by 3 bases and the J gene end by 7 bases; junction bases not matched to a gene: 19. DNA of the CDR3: TGTGCCAGCAGCGCAGGTTTCCACGGCGGGGAGGGAAGGAACATTCAGTACTTC. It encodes CASSAGFHGGEGRNIQYF.

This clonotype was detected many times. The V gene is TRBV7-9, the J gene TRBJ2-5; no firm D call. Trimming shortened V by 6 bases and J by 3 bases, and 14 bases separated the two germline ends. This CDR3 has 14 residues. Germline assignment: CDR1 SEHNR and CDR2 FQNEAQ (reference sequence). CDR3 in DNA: TGTGCCAGCAGACAACCGACTGGAAAAGAGACCCAGTACTTC. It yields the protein CASRQPTGKETQYF.

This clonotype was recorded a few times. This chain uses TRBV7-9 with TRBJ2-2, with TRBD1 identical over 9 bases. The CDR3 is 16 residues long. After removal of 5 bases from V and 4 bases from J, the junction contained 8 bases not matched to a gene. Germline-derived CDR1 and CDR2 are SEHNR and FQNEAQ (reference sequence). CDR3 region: CASSTPGQGSTGELFF. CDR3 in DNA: TGTGCCAGCAGCACCCCGGGACAGGGTAGCACCGGGGAGCTGTTTTTT.

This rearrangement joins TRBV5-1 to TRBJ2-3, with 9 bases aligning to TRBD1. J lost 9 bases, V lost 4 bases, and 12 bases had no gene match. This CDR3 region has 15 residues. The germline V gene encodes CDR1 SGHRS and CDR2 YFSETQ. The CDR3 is CASSRDRATKGTQYF. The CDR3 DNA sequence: TGCGCCAGCAGCCGGGACAGGGCCACTAAAGGGACGCAGTATTTT.

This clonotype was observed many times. CDR3 loop: CASSSGTSGGVQETQYF. CDR3 coding DNA: TGCGCCAGCAGCTCCGGGACTAGCGGGGGGGTTCAAGAGACCCAGTACTTC. The chain joins TRBV5-1 to TRBJ2-5; 16 bases are shared with TRBD2. This CDR3 spans 17 amino acids. Germline V CDR1 and CDR2: SGHRS, YFSETQ. The junction had 4 bases not matched to a gene; V was cut back by 3 bases and J by 2 bases.

The CDR3, as DNA: TGTGCCAGCAGCTTAAGTTTGAACTCCTACAATGAGCAGTTCTTC. It translates to CASSLSLNSYNEQFF. V and J are TRBV7-3 and TRBJ2-1; D uncertain. Germline values: CDR1 SGHTA, CDR2 FQGTGA. The CDR3 contains 15 residues. The V end was cut by 1 base, the J end by 0 bases, with 7 bases between. Filled out from reference TRBV7-3 and TRBJ2-1, the complete variable domain reads GAGVSQTPSNKVTEKGKYVELRCDPISGHTALYWYRQSLGQGPEFLIYFQGTGAADDSGLPNDRFFAVRPEGSVSTLKIQRTERGDSAVYLCASSLSLNSYNEQFFGPGTRLTVL.

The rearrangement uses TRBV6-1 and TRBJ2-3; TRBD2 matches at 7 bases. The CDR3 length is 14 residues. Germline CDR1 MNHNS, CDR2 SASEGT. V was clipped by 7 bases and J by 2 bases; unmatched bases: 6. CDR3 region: CASKGLVPTDTQYF. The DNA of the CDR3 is TGTGCCAGCAAAGGACTAGTCCCCACAGATACGCAGTATTTT.

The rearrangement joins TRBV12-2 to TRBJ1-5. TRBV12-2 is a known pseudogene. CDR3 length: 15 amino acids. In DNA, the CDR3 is TGTGCAAGTCGCTTAGCGGGTGGGGGCAATCAGCCCCAGCATTTT. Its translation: CASRLAGGGNQPQHF.

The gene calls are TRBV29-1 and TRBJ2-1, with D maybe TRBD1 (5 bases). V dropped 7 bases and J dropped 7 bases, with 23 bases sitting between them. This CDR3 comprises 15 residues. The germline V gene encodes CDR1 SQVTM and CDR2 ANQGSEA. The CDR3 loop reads CSGTPKAGFSNEQFF. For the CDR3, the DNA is TGCAGCGGTACCCCGAAGGCAGGGTTTTCAAATGAGCAGTTCTTC.

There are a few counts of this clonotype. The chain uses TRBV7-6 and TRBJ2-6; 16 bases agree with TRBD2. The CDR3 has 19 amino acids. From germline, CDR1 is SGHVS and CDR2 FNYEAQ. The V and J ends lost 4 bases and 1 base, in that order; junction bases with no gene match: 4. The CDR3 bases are TGTGCCAGCAGCTCGGGACTAGCGGGGGGGTGGTCTGGGGCCAACGTCCTGACTTTC. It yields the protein CASSSGLAGGWSGANVLTF.

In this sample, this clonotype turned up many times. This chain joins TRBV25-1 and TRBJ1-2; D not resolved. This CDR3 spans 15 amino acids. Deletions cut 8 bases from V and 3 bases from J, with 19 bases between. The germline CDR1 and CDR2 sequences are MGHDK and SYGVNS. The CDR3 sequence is CASPPTRIWDYGYTF. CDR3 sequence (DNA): TGTGCCAGCCCACCTACCAGGATCTGGGACTATGGCTACACCTTC.

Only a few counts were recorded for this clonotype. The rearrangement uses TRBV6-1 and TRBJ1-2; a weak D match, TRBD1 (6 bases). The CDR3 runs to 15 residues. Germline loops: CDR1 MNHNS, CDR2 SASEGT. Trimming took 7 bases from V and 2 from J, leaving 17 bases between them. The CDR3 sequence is CASTDGWDNNYGYTF. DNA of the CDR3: TGTGCCAGCACTGACGGGTGGGACAACAACTATGGCTACACCTTC.

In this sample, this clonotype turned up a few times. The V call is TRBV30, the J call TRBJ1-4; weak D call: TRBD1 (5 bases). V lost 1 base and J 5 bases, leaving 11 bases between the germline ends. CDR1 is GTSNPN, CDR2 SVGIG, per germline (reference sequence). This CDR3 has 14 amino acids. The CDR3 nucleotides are TGTGCCTGGAGTGCCGGGACGTCGAATGAAAAACTGTTTTTT. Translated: CAWSAGTSNEKLFF. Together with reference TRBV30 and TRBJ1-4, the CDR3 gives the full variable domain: SQTIHQWPATLVQPVGSPLSLECTVEGTSNPNLYWYRQAAGRGLQLLFYSVGIGQISSEVPQNLSASRPQDRQFILSSKKLLLSDSGFYLCAWSAGTSNEKLFFGSGTQLSVL.

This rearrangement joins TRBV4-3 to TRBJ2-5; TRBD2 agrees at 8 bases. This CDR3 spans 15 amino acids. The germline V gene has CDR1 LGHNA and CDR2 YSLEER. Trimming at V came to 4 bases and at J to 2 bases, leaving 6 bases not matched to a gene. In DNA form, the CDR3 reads TGCGCCAGCAGCCCCCTCGGGACTAGACAAGAGACCCAGTACTTC. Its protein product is CASSPLGTRQETQYF.

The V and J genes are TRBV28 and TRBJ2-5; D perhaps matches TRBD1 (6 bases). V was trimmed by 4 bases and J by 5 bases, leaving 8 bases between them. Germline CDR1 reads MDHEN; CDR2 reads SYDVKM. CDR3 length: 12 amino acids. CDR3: CASSWGLETQYF. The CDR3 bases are TGTGCCAGCAGTTGGGGGCTGGAGACCCAGTACTTC.